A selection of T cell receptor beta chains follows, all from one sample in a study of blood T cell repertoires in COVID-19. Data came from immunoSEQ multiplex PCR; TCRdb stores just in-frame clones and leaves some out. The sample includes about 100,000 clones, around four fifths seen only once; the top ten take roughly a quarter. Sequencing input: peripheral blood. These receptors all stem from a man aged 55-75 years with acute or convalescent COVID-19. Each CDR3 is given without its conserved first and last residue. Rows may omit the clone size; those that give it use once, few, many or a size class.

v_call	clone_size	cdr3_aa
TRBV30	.	AWTFHILNTEAF
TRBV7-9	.	ASSLNGGTVGGYT
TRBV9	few	ASSVQTNANEQF
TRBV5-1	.	ASRDAGEYEQY
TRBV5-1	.	ASSLGHNTEAF
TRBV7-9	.	ASSPSNPTLNTGELF
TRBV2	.	ASSKSQASFTDTQY
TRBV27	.	ASSLSPFHGYT
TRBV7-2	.	ASADRRGYGYT
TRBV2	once	ASRPQGNTGELF
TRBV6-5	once	ASRWTQGAEEAF
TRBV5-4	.	ASSLVYQETQY
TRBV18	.	ASSPGLAGANEQF
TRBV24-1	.	ATSEQADYGYT
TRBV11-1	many	ASSLDGQVSSYEQY
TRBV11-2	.	ASSLGSGQQFSY
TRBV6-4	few	ASSVRLSRSTDTQY
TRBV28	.	ASSLRQGSGTDTQY
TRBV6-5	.	ASSYGIGTVYGYT
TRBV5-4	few	ASSLDNRGLHEQY
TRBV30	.	AWRGGTYNEQF
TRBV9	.	ASSLQANSGNTIY
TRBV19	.	ASSIRSTTNTEAF
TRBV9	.	ASSVVAENTGELF
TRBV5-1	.	ASSFDRGSYNEQF
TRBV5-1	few	ASSLVGSVSGEQF
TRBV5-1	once	ASSLALTGEGEAF
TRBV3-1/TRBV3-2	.	ASSQDTGTGSNYGYT
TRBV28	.	ASSLWGDTEAF
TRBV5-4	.	ASSLGAANYGYT
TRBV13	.	ASSLLGTAEAF
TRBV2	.	ATGVGGGSPLH
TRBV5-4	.	ASKNSGSYEQY
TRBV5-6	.	ASSPRGGGGQPQH
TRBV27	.	ASRQGTGDNSPLH
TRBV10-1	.	ASSEGSGRGQETQY
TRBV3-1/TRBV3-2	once	ASSLWDRVDGYT
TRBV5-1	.	ASSLVGAGTGELF
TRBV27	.	ASSPGQGALPWSGYT
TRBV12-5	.	ASGLLGGLAF
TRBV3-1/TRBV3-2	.	ASSPSRGFSLSEAF
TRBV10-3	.	AISESAGGTYNEQF
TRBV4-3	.	ASSQVWASGTGELF
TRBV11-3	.	ASSLDSQASGSYEQF
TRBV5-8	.	ASSKRRGSNTGELF
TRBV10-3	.	AISDARGLAGKDEQF
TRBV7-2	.	ASSSTPDRVTEAF
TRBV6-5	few	ASRRTGGDEQF
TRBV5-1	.	ASRSNPGQVDYGYT
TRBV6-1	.	ASSELGSSYNSPLH
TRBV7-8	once	AGSDRVTEAF
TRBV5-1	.	ASSESPAGTDTQY
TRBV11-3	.	ASSPPGQGVQETQY
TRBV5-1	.	ASRLDGGPGEQY
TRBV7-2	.	ASSLLQGATEAF